The present T cell receptor (beta chain) was sequenced within a study of T-cell reconstitution after alpha-beta-depleted transplantation in children. In the case of this clonotype: The antigen is undetermined.

General study results and limits: At one year after transplant, newly produced T cells mostly accounted for T-cell counts and diversity. For some patients, TCRbeta diversity was high at day 60 because of recipient T cells and thymic progenitors that survived. Several hundred expanded graft clones reportedly were the source of alpha-beta T cells about two months after transplant.

During its preparation, the TCRbeta library received unique molecular identifiers. From the PCR reads, TCRdb called clonotypes with MiXCR, one entry per CDR3 protein. There are about 900,000 distinct CDR3 sequences in the sample; around 30% occur only once, and about 28% lies in the top ten. Looked up from germline, CDR1 is MGHRA and CDR2 is YSYEKL. This CDR3 spans 15 amino acids. The J segment lost 3 bases and the V segment lost 3 bases, leaving 7 bases of the junction unmatched. This receptor was identified in a boy under two years old who had a stem cell transplant for SCID, so the T cells may come from the graft donor. The rearrangement uses TRBV4-1 and TRBJ1-1; TRBD1 agrees at 7 bases. Specimen: PBMCs, mostly from graft donor cells, collected 360 days after TCRalphabeta/CD19-depleted stem cell transplant. The CDR3 bases are TGCGCCAGCAGCCACCCGGGACAGAGGGACACTGAAGCTTTCTTT. As protein: CASSHPGQRDTEAFF.